Here is one TCR beta chain with its context. Its antigen is unidentified. The CDR3 extends over 15 amino acids. V shed 5 bases, J shed 7 bases, and the junction held 9 bases outside the gene matches. CDR1 and CDR2 (germline): SEHNR, FQNEAQ (reference sequence). Sequencing used immunoSEQ multiplex PCR; TCRdb keeps in-frame clones, though not all of them. The sample has about 100,000 clones; over 60% are singletons. This sample is part of a study of Ad26.COV2.S vaccination and SARS-CoV-2 variants. Study-level points and caveats: It is possible that the TCR breadth and depth analyses underestimated the total T cell responses. For non-spike TCRs, breadth in vaccine recipients resembled that in placebo recipients.

V usage is TRBV7-9 and J usage is TRBJ2-1, with 9 nucleotides matching TRBD1. Specimen: peripheral blood, collected after recovery from COVID-19. The source of this sequence is a human donor who had recovered from COVID-19. The CDR3 here is CASSLTGGDWNEQFF. The CDR3 DNA follows: TGTGCCAGCAGCCTTACAGGGGGCGATTGGAATGAGCAGTTCTTC. Looking up the rest from reference TRBV7-9 and TRBJ2-1 gives the full variable domain: DTGVSQNPRHKITKRGQNVTFRCDPISEHNRLYWYRQTLGQGPEFLTYFQNEAQLEKSRLLSDRFSAERPKGSFSTLEIQRTEQGDSAMYLCASSLTGGDWNEQFFGPGTRLTVL.